This passage covers 17 T cell receptor beta chains from one sample sequenced in a study of T-cell memory formation after mild COVID-19. Via MiXCR, TCRdb re-called the 5' RACE reads, giving one row per CDR3 protein. The profile shows some 30,000 distinct CDR3 sequences, approximately 7% of them singletons. The specimen sequenced was PBMCs or a T cell subset sorted from them (not recorded which). The receptors were gathered from an adult woman who had mild COVID-19 (a few samples of this study predate the infection). Cell type and time point are not known.

The sample holds many counts of this clonotype. CDR3 DNA: TGTGCCAGCAGCTTTCGGGAGACTAGTGAGCAGTTCTTC. Its translation: CASSFRETSEQFF. This chain uses TRBV7-2 with TRBJ2-1, with D tentatively TRBD2 (6 bases). V was clipped by 3 bases and J by 9 bases, with 12 bases between them. CDR3 size: 13 residues. Germline V gives CDR1 SGHTA, CDR2 FQGNSA.

The rearrangement joins TRBV25-1 to TRBJ2-3, with 10 nucleotides matching TRBD1. Germline V gene lookup returns CDR1 MGHDK and CDR2 SYGVNS. V lost 4 bases to trimming and J lost 1 base; unmatched junction nucleotides: 8. The CDR3 has 17 amino acids. CDR3 loop: CASSARTGGAGTDTQYF. CDR3 nucleotide sequence: TGTGCCAGCAGTGCCCGGACAGGGGGGGCTGGCACAGATACGCAGTATTTT.

This clonotype appeared many times. The chain links TRBV15 to TRBJ1-2; 7 nucleotides agree with TRBD1. Germline V CDR1 and CDR2: LNHNV, YYDKDF (reference sequence). There are 15 residues in the CDR3. V gave up 5 bases and J gave up 2 bases; unmatched junction bases: 8. Here the CDR3 DNA reads TGTGCCACCAGCCTTGACAGGGCGGGGAACTATGGCTACACCTTC. Amino acid sequence: CATSLDRAGNYGYTF.

This clonotype has at least ten counts. The chain combines TRBV5-1 with TRBJ2-3, with TRBD1 identical over 7 bases. This CDR3 region has 15 residues. Trimming at V came to 0 bases and at J to 1 base, leaving 2 bases not matched to a gene. Per the germline V gene, CDR1 is SGHRS and CDR2 is YFSETQ. The CDR3 sequence is CASSLAGTGTDTQYF. The CDR3 bases are TGCGCCAGCAGCTTGGCCGGGACAGGCACAGATACGCAGTATTTT.

This clonotype was seen ten or more times. J is TRBJ2-7 and V is TRBV29-1; D is undetermined. CDR1 and CDR2 from the germline V gene are SQVTM and ANQGSEA. V lost 4 bases to trimming and J lost 1 base, with 5 bases between them. The length of the CDR3 is 11 residues. CDR3 sequence reads: CSVANSYEQYF. In nucleotides, the CDR3 is TGCAGCGTTGCAAATTCCTACGAGCAGTACTTC.

This clonotype was found a few times. The chain is built from TRBV3-1 and TRBJ1-6; weak D call: TRBD1 (5 bases). Trimming stripped 4 bases from V and 11 bases from J, with 12 bases between. CDR3 length equals 13 residues. In germline, CDR1 is LGHDT, CDR2 YNNKEL (reference sequence). The CDR3 DNA reads TGTGCCAGCAGCCTCTCGGAGGGGACACCCCTCCACTTT. It translates to CASSLSEGTPLHF.

Many counts were recorded for this clonotype. This chain uses TRBV20-1 with TRBJ1-1; no clear D gene. This CDR3 comprises 17 residues. Trimming left V 1 base short and J 4 bases short, with 22 bases between. Germline V gene sequence: CDR1 DFQATT, CDR2 SNEGSKA (reference sequence). CDR3 nucleotide sequence: TGCAGTGCTAGAGGGTCCTTGCGGACCGCCGAAGGCACTGAAGCTTTCTTT. This encodes CSARGSLRTAEGTEAFF.

This clonotype was recorded at least ten times. V is TRBV20-1 and J is TRBJ2-5; 8 positions agree with TRBD1. In germline, CDR1 is DFQATT, CDR2 SNEGSKA (reference sequence). This CDR3 has 13 residues. Trimming at V came to 1 base and at J to 5 bases, leaving 3 bases not matched to a gene. In DNA form, the CDR3 reads TGCAGTGCTAGAGTACAGGGGGTTGAGACCCAGTACTTC. It translates to CSARVQGVETQYF.

This clonotype was observed at least ten times. Here the CDR3 DNA reads TGTGCATTTTCTTCTGGCAGACAAGAGACCCAGTACTTC. Translating gives CAFSSGRQETQYF. The chain combines TRBV6-1 with TRBJ2-5; D gene uncertain. The CDR3 loop spans 13 amino acids. Germline-derived CDR1 and CDR2 are MNHNS and SASEGT.

In its sample, this clonotype was seen many times. The CDR3 reads CASRTQGTNQPQHF. The DNA for the CDR3 is TGTGCCAGCAGGACGCAGGGGACAAATCAGCCCCAGCATTTT. The chain carries TRBV27 and TRBJ1-5, with D maybe TRBD1 (6 bases). The CDR3 runs to 14 residues. Per the germline V gene, CDR1 is MNHEY and CDR2 is SMNVEV (reference sequence). Trimming took off 6 bases at V and 4 bases at J, with 13 bases between the two ends.

This clonotype was found many times. The chain carries TRBV6-5 and TRBJ2-5, with 7 bases matching TRBD1. The CDR3 totals 16 residues. V lost 5 bases, J lost 1 base, and 10 bases stayed unmatched. CDR1 and CDR2 (germline): MNHEY, SVGAGI. Here the CDR3 DNA reads TGTGCCAGCAGTGCACGGACAGGTAACCTCCAAGAGACCCAGTACTTC. It translates to CASSARTGNLQETQYF.

Ten or more counts support this clonotype. The chain couples TRBV18 to TRBJ2-7, with a weak D call TRBD1 (5 bases). The ends were cut back, 2 bases at V and 1 base at J, with 15 bases in the middle. Germline loops: CDR1 KGHSH, CDR2 LQKENI. The CDR3 extends over 16 amino acids. The CDR3 nucleotides read TGTGCCAGCTCACCAAACCAGGGCTCCGGGTCCTACGAGCAGTACTTC. Translation gives CASSPNQGSGSYEQYF.

This clonotype has at least ten counts. This sequence joins TRBV9 and TRBJ2-1; perhaps TRBD2 as D (7 bases). Between the trimmed V and J ends, which lost 4 bases and 8 bases, there was a span of 19 bases. In germline, CDR1 is SGDLS, CDR2 YYNGEE. CDR3 length equals 15 residues. In DNA, the CDR3 is TGTGCCAGCAGCCCTTCGGGGGGCCTGTTCGATGAGCAGTTCTTC. This codes for CASSPSGGLFDEQFF.

At least ten counts were recorded for this clonotype. CDR3 nucleotides: TGTGCCAGCAGCCAAGATCCCAAGCAGACCCAGTACTTC. It is translated as CASSQDPKQTQYF. The rearrangement joins TRBV3-1 to TRBJ2-5; D gene unclear. This CDR3 has 13 amino acids. V was clipped by 0 bases and J by 6 bases, with 8 bases between them. Germline loops: CDR1 LGHDT, CDR2 YNNKEL (reference sequence).

In its sample, this clonotype was seen many times. The chain joins TRBV5-6 to TRBJ2-7, with 10 bases lining up with TRBD1. J lost 6 bases, V lost 5 bases, and 5 bases had no gene match. This CDR3 comprises 13 residues. Germline V gene data show CDR1 as SGHDT and CDR2 as YYEEEE. The CDR3 DNA follows: TGTGCCAGCAGTCCGACAGGGGGCGTCGAGCAGTACTTC. This sequence encodes CASSPTGGVEQYF.

This clonotype occurred many times. This chain links TRBV19 with TRBJ2-1, with D maybe TRBD1 (5 bases). Trimming stripped 5 bases from V and 3 bases from J, with 14 bases between. Germline lookup yields CDR1 LNHDA and CDR2 SQIVND (reference sequence). This CDR3 comprises 15 residues. This CDR3 is CASSSARDYYNEQFF. The CDR3 nucleotides read TGTGCCAGTAGTTCTGCCAGGGATTACTACAATGAGCAGTTCTTC. Together with reference TRBV19 and TRBJ2-1, the CDR3 gives the full variable domain: DGGITQSPKYLFRKEGQNVTLSCEQNLNHDAMYWYRQDPGQGLRLIYYSQIVNDFQKGDIAEGYSVSREKKESFPLTVTSAQKNPTAFYLCASSSARDYYNEQFFGPGTRLTVL.

Ten or more counts support this clonotype. The J gene is TRBJ2-5, the V gene TRBV3-1, with TRBD1 matching over 7 bases. Germline CDR1 reads LGHDT; CDR2 reads YNNKEL (reference sequence). This CDR3 comprises 14 residues. V shed 1 base and J 1 base; nucleotides not matched to a gene: 0. The CDR3 reads CASSQGQGQETQYF. The CDR3 DNA follows: TGTGCCAGCAGCCAAGGACAGGGCCAAGAGACCCAGTACTTC.